In this sample, the clone carrying this T cell receptor (beta chain) turned up once. This sample was included in a study of T cell changes during pregnancy in multiple sclerosis. In germline, CDR1 is SGHRS, CDR2 YFSETQ. Trimming shortened V by 0 bases and J by 0 bases, and 10 bases separated the two germline ends. This CDR3 region has 17 residues. Sequencing used immunoSEQ multiplex PCR; TCRdb keeps in-frame clones, though not all of them. The sample lists about 47,000 clones; around 93% were seen once. This chain uses TRBV5-1 with TRBJ2-6, with D uncertain. This receptor was obtained from a female donor with multiple sclerosis, enrolled in a pregnancy study. The specimen was peripheral blood, collected after pregnancy. DNA of the CDR3: TGCGCCAGCAGCTTGGGACATCGAAACTCTGGGGCCAACGTCCTGACTTTC. This gives the protein CASSLGHRNSGANVLTF.